These T cell receptor beta chains were read from a single sample in a study of blood T cells in healthy people across ages. TCRdb independently ran MiXCR on the 5' RACE reads; one entry per CDR3 protein. The sample includes hundreds of thousands of distinct CDR3 sequences, 44% of them seen just once. Sequencing was carried out using blood. All receptors come from a man aged 60-69 years in good health. The CDR3 runs from the conserved cysteine through the conserved F or W. Fields, in order: V gene, CDR3 protein.

TRBV12-3/TRBV12-4	CASSRLGLALDTQYF
TRBV20-1	CSSEAGVQETQYF
TRBV30	CAWSVGSGYGYTF
TRBV20-1	CSARVTSGGAYEQYF
TRBV7-2	CASSLEAGPYNEQFF
TRBV20-1	CSAANPHSYGQYF
TRBV10-3	CAISDNGRENTEAFF
TRBV30	CAWSLGNSGANVLTF
TRBV11-2	CASSSSPVSGSPSPLHF
TRBV12-3/TRBV12-4	CASIPYGTGNTEAFF
TRBV11-2	CASSYAGHQETQYF
TRBV20-1	CSANNRGEAKNIQYF
TRBV20-1	CSARDHGQGGQYGYTF
TRBV4-2	CASSQGVWAYEQYF
TRBV7-2	CASSTDTWVNQPQHF
TRBV29-1	CSAAQTGGTEQYF